The rows below give T cell receptor beta chains drawn from one sample of a study of blood T cell repertoires in COVID-19. Here immunoSEQ multiplex PCR was the method, and the copy in TCRdb shows in-frame clones only, minus some. The sample holds 200,000 to 250,000 clones, more than 75% seen once. Sequenced input: PBMCs or T cells enriched from blood (not recorded which). The receptors were gathered from a woman aged 35 to 49 with acute COVID-19. CDR3s include the opening cysteine and the closing phenylalanine or tryptophan. The D gene is left open where the match is weak. Size tells how often a clone was seen (once, few, many) or the class of an expanded clone, and some rows leave it out.

v_call	clone_size	d_call	j_call	cdr3_aa
TRBV3-1/TRBV3-2	.	TRBD2	TRBJ2-1	CASSQDTSGRDNEQFF
TRBV10-1	.	TRBD1	TRBJ1-5	CASGGQGAGNQPQHF
TRBV12-5	.	.	TRBJ2-1	CASAPLFQGFDEQFF
TRBV28	.	.	TRBJ2-5	CASSRGGDETQYF
TRBV9	.	TRBD2	TRBJ2-5	CASSVTGLAETQYF
TRBV11-2	.	.	TRBJ2-2	CASSLVFDKVF
TRBV3-1/TRBV3-2	.	TRBD1	TRBJ2-4	CASSQDISGTDKNIQYF
TRBV15	few	.	TRBJ2-2	CATSLKLRGGELFF
TRBV5-6	.	.	TRBJ1-6	CASSSLGGEMSNSPLHF
TRBV27	.	.	TRBJ1-1	CASSPRGLNTEAFF
TRBV14	.	.	TRBJ1-6	CASSQGRGANSPLHF
TRBV6-5	few	.	TRBJ1-2	CASSLTRDTGSGYTF
TRBV19	.	.	TRBJ2-5	CASSARHLQETQYF
TRBV19	.	TRBD2	TRBJ2-5	CASSRAPSGGETQYF
TRBV6-5	.	.	TRBJ2-6	CASSQGNSGANVLTF
TRBV18	.	TRBD1	TRBJ1-1	CASSLEGQGAGTEAFF
TRBV3-1/TRBV3-2	.	TRBD2	TRBJ2-3	CASSPQSPQAGTSGRSRTDTQYF
TRBV28	.	.	TRBJ1-3	CASSLFPGDPGNTIYF